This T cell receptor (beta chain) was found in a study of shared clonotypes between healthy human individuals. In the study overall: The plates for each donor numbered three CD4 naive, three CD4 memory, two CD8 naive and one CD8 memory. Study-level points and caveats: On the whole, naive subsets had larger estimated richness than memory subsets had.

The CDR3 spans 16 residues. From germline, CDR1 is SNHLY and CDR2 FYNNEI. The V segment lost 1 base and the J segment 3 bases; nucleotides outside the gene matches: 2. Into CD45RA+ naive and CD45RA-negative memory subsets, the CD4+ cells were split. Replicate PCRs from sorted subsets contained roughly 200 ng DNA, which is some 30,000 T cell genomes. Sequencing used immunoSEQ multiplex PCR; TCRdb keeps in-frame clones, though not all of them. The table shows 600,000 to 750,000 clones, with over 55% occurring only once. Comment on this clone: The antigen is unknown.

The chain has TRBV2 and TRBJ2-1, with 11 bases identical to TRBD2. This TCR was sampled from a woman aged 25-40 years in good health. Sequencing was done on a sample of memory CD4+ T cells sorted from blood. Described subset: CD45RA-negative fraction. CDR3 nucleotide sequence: TGTGCCAGCAGTGAAGAGGGACTAGCGGACTACAATGAGCAGTTCTTC. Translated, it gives CASSEEGLADYNEQFF. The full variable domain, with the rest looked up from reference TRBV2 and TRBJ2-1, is EPEVTQTPSHQVTQMGQEVILRCVPISNHLYFYWYRQILGQKVEFLVSFYNNEISEKSEIFDDQFSVERPDGSNFTLKIRSTKLEDSAMYFCASSEEGLADYNEQFFGPGTRLTVL.